The rows below give T cell receptor beta chains drawn from one sample of a study of T cell responses to AZD1222 COVID-19 vaccine. Libraries were prepared by immunoSEQ multiplex PCR; TCRdb keeps only in-frame clonotypes and omits some of them. Of roughly 100,000 clones listed, about 90% were seen once; the top ten hold about 26%. Material: peripheral blood, obtained on day 0 of AZD1222 vaccination. Receptors originate from an adult in good health. CDR3s include the opening cysteine and the closing phenylalanine or tryptophan. The D gene is left open where the match is weak. The size of a clone is reported for some rows only, either as once, few or many, or as a class for expanded clones.

D gene: -; V gene: TRBV9; J gene: TRBJ2-7; clone size: -; CDR3 DNA: TGTGCCAGCAGTCGCGACGGTCGCTACGAGCAGTACTTC; CDR3 protein: CASSRDGRYEQYF
D gene: -; V gene: TRBV6-5; J gene: TRBJ2-3; clone size: -; CDR3 DNA: TGTGCCAGCAGTTACCTCGGAATAGGGGGAGATACGCAGTATTTT; CDR3 protein: CASSYLGIGGDTQYF
D gene: -; V gene: TRBV6-1; J gene: TRBJ1-1; clone size: few; CDR3 DNA: TGTGCCAGCAGTGACAGGGGACTGGGCACTGAAGCTTTCTTT; CDR3 protein: CASSDRGLGTEAFF
D gene: -; V gene: TRBV7-9; J gene: TRBJ2-3; clone size: -; CDR3 DNA: TGTGCCAGCAGCCTCCTCGGGGGTGGCGGAGGCACAGATACGCAGTATTTT; CDR3 protein: CASSLLGGGGGTDTQYF
D gene: TRBD1; V gene: TRBV6-2/TRBV6-3; J gene: TRBJ2-1; clone size: -; CDR3 DNA: TGTGCCAGCAGCCAAGGGGGCCCCGGACGTGGTGAGCAGTTCTTC; CDR3 protein: CASSQGGPGRGEQFF
D gene: TRBD1; V gene: TRBV28; J gene: TRBJ1-2; clone size: once; CDR3 DNA: TGTGCCAGCGTGGGGTGGGGACAGCCCGCGTCTAACTATGGCTACACCTTC; CDR3 protein: CASVGWGQPASNYGYTF
D gene: TRBD1; V gene: TRBV6-5; J gene: TRBJ1-5; clone size: -; CDR3 DNA: TGTGCCAGCAGTTCGTTGGGACAGCGCAATCAGCCCCAGCATTTT; CDR3 protein: CASSSLGQRNQPQHF
D gene: -; V gene: TRBV18; J gene: TRBJ2-5; clone size: -; CDR3 DNA: TGTGCCAGCTCACTACGTCGGGAAGAGACCCAGTACTTC; CDR3 protein: CASSLRREETQYF
D gene: -; V gene: TRBV28; J gene: TRBJ1-1; clone size: -; CDR3 DNA: TGTGCCAGCAGTAGGGGCCTGACGTTTCGGCAGGACACTGAAGCTTTCTTT; CDR3 protein: CASSRGLTFRQDTEAFF
D gene: -; V gene: TRBV5-8; J gene: TRBJ2-1; clone size: -; CDR3 DNA: TGTGCCAGCAGGTGGCTCAGCCTAAGACTGAATGAGCAGTTCTTC; CDR3 protein: CASRWLSLRLNEQFF
D gene: -; V gene: TRBV19; J gene: TRBJ1-2; clone size: -; CDR3 DNA: TGTGCCAGTAGTAGGTCAAACTGGGGCTATGGCTACACCTTC; CDR3 protein: CASSRSNWGYGYTF
D gene: TRBD2; V gene: TRBV5-4; J gene: TRBJ2-1; clone size: -; CDR3 DNA: TGTGCCAGCAGCTCCCGAAGCGGCGGGAGGGGATACAATGAGCAGTTCTTC; CDR3 protein: CASSSRSGGRGYNEQFF
D gene: -; V gene: TRBV7-3; J gene: TRBJ1-1; clone size: once; CDR3 DNA: TGTGCCAGCAGCCGCGACGGGTTAGCCACTGAAGCTTTCTTT; CDR3 protein: CASSRDGLATEAFF
D gene: -; V gene: TRBV14; J gene: TRBJ2-7; clone size: -; CDR3 DNA: TGTGCCAGCAGCCAAGAACAGGGTCTATCCTACGAGCAGTACTTC; CDR3 protein: CASSQEQGLSYEQYF
D gene: -; V gene: TRBV4-1; J gene: TRBJ2-3; clone size: -; CDR3 DNA: TGCGCCAGCACCCAAGGCCAGAGCACAGATACGCAGTATTTT; CDR3 protein: CASTQGQSTDTQYF
D gene: TRBD2; V gene: TRBV19; J gene: TRBJ2-1; clone size: -; CDR3 DNA: TGTGCCACCATAGGGACTAGCGGTTACAATGAGCAGTTCTTC; CDR3 protein: CATIGTSGYNEQFF
D gene: -; V gene: TRBV7-3; J gene: TRBJ2-1; clone size: -; CDR3 DNA: TGTGCCAGCAGTCAACAGGGCAATGAGCAGTTCTTC; CDR3 protein: CASSQQGNEQFF
D gene: -; V gene: TRBV30; J gene: TRBJ1-1; clone size: -; CDR3 DNA: TGTGCCTGGAGTGTGCGGTATAACACTGAAGCTTTCTTT; CDR3 protein: CAWSVRYNTEAFF
D gene: -; V gene: TRBV27; J gene: TRBJ2-6; clone size: -; CDR3 DNA: TGTGCCAGCAGTCGACCTGGCGGAGGGGCCCTCTCTGGGGCCAACGTCCTGACTTTC; CDR3 protein: CASSRPGGGALSGANVLTF
D gene: TRBD2; V gene: TRBV27; J gene: TRBJ2-7; clone size: -; CDR3 DNA: TGTGCCAGCAGTTTGGGGACTAGCGGGAGCAGGGAGCAGTACTTC; CDR3 protein: CASSLGTSGSREQYF
D gene: -; V gene: TRBV5-8; J gene: TRBJ1-1; clone size: -; CDR3 DNA: TGTGCCAGCAGCTTGAGAACTGAAGCTTTCTTT; CDR3 protein: CASSLRTEAFF
D gene: -; V gene: TRBV28; J gene: TRBJ1-6; clone size: once; CDR3 DNA: TGTGCCAGCAGCCCTCCCGGACAGTATAATTCACCCCTCCACTTT; CDR3 protein: CASSPPGQYNSPLHF
D gene: -; V gene: TRBV28; J gene: TRBJ2-6; clone size: -; CDR3 DNA: TGTGCCAGCAGTGGGCCGGCTTCTGGGGCCAACGTCCTGACTTTC; CDR3 protein: CASSGPASGANVLTF
D gene: -; V gene: TRBV7-2; J gene: TRBJ1-5; clone size: -; CDR3 DNA: TGTGCCAGCAGCTTGATGTTTATCTCCGATCAGCCCCAGCATTTT; CDR3 protein: CASSLMFISDQPQHF
D gene: -; V gene: TRBV6-5; J gene: TRBJ2-3; clone size: -; CDR3 DNA: TGTGCCAGCAGTAATAGACAGGGCACAGATACGCAGTATTTT; CDR3 protein: CASSNRQGTDTQYF
D gene: TRBD2; V gene: TRBV28; J gene: TRBJ2-7; clone size: few; CDR3 DNA: TGTGCCGGCCGGGGAGGGTCCTCCTACGAGCAGTACTTC; CDR3 protein: CAGRGGSSYEQYF
D gene: -; V gene: TRBV11-1; J gene: TRBJ2-3; clone size: -; CDR3 DNA: TGTGCCAGCAGCCTCATGAGGGCTGGCACAGATACGCAGTATTTT; CDR3 protein: CASSLMRAGTDTQYF